One sample yielded the 7 T cell receptor beta chains listed below, sequenced in a study of T-cell memory formation after mild COVID-19. TCRdb used MiXCR to reprocess the 5' RACE reads, holding one entry per CDR3 protein. The sample has almost 350,000 distinct CDR3 sequences, under 25% seen once. Sequenced sample: PBMCs or a T cell subset sorted from them (not recorded which). These receptor sequences come from a man between 18 and 29 years old who had mild COVID-19 (a few samples of this study predate the infection). Cell type and time point are not known.

This chain connects TRBV29-1 to TRBJ2-1; TRBD1 or TRBD2 may be the D gene (5 bases each). This CDR3 has 11 residues. V lost 3 bases and J 9 bases, leaving 9 bases between the germline ends. CDR1 SQVTM and CDR2 ANQGSEA come from the germline V gene. DNA of the CDR3: TGCAGCGTTGAGAGGGGTCTTGAGCAGTTCTTC. This sequence encodes CSVERGLEQFF.

The sample holds a few counts of this clonotype. This sequence joins TRBV6-2 or TRBV6-3 and TRBJ1-5; weak D call: TRBD1 (6 bases). This CDR3 is built from 14 residues. Trimming pared 5 bases from V and 5 bases from J, leaving 13 bases between. Germline CDR1 and CDR2: MNHEY and SVGEGT. CDR3 region: CASSTTGFDQPQHF. The CDR3 bases are TGTGCCAGCAGTACCACAGGGTTCGATCAGCCCCAGCATTTT.

The sample holds a few counts of this clonotype. The rearrangement links TRBV6-2 or TRBV6-3 to TRBJ2-1; TRBD1 aligns across 10 bases. Germline V gives CDR1 MNHEY, CDR2 SVGEGT. The CDR3 has 19 residues. Trimming took 5 bases from V and 2 from J; bases not matched to a gene: 15. The CDR3: CASSQGFQGQGTTYNEQFF. The CDR3 nucleotides are TGTGCCAGCAGTCAAGGGTTTCAGGGACAGGGGACGACCTACAATGAGCAGTTCTTC.

The chain has TRBV7-3 and TRBJ2-3, with 10 bases lining up with TRBD2. After removal of 4 bases from V and 3 bases from J, the junction contained 7 bases not matched to a gene. Germline V lookup: CDR1 SGHTA, CDR2 FQGTGA. CDR3 length: 16 amino acids. In nucleotides, the CDR3 is TGTGCCAGCAGCTCTCAACCGGGACTAGCGACAGATACGCAGTATTTT. Its translation is CASSSQPGLATDTQYF. Variable domain in full (rest from reference TRBV7-3 and TRBJ2-3): GAGVSQTPSNKVTEKGKYVELRCDPISGHTALYWYRQSLGQGPEFLIYFQGTGAADDSGLPNDRFFAVRPEGSVSTLKIQRTERGDSAVYLCASSSQPGLATDTQYFGPGTRLTVL.

The table lists this clonotype with a few counts. The chain employs TRBV7-8 and TRBJ2-1; D possibly corresponds to TRBD2 (5 bases). The CDR3 spans 15 residues. V shed 5 bases and J shed 4 bases, with 15 bases lying between them. CDR1 is SGHVS and CDR2 is FQNEAQ in the germline V gene. The CDR3 sequence: CASSRDRTGYNEQFF. The CDR3 DNA sequence: TGTGCCAGCAGCCGGGATCGGACTGGGTACAATGAGCAGTTCTTC.

This clonotype was recorded at least ten times. CDR3 sequence: CASSSEVQTTNTEAFF. CDR3 in DNA: TGCGCCAGCAGCTCCGAAGTACAGACCACGAACACTGAAGCTTTCTTT. V usage is TRBV5-1 and J usage is TRBJ1-1; D not resolved. Germline V CDR1 and CDR2: SGHRS, YFSETQ. CDR3 size: 16 residues. The V gene lost 3 bases and the J gene lost 1 base, with 16 bases spanning the gap.

The rearrangement links TRBV5-1 to TRBJ2-5; D may correspond to TRBD1 or TRBD2 (5 bases each). V gave up 5 bases and J gave up 2 bases, with 10 bases separating them. From germline, CDR1 is SGHRS and CDR2 YFSETQ. The CDR3 is 13 amino acids. The CDR3 loop reads CASRWDRQETQYF. The CDR3 DNA sequence: TGCGCCAGCAGGTGGGACCGGCAAGAGACCCAGTACTTC. The variable domain in full, completed from reference TRBV5-1 and TRBJ2-5, reads KAGVTQTPRYLIKTRGQQVTLSCSPISGHRSVSWYQQTPGQGLQFLFEYFSETQRNKGNFPGRFSGRQFSNSRSEMNVSTLELGDSALYLCASRWDRQETQYFGPGTRLLVL.